This T cell receptor beta chain was observed in a study of T cells after yellow fever vaccination. General study results and limits: Once the booster was given, most primary-vaccination clones reappeared, at roughly 96% for CD4 and 88% for CD8. Weaker in magnitude, the secondary response showed a faster peak on day 5 versus 15.

This clonotype was detected ten times or more. Its antigen is unknown. Germline assignment: CDR1 SGDLS and CDR2 YYNGEE. V lost 0 bases, J lost 8 bases, and 20 bases lay in between. The CDR3 covers 17 residues. In TCRdb, the 5' RACE reads were re-called with MiXCR into one record per CDR3 protein. Among 250,000 to 350,000 distinct CDR3 sequences listed, approximately 10% were seen once. This clonotype was obtained from a man between 18 and 29 years old who received the YFV17D yellow fever vaccine. Sample: CD4+ T cells sorted from PBMCs, taken 5 days after the yellow fever booster vaccination. This sequence joins TRBV9 and TRBJ2-2, with D perhaps TRBD1 (6 bases). The CDR3 sequence is CASSVATGTPKTGELFF. The CDR3 DNA reads as TGTGCCAGCAGCGTAGCAACCGGGACACCTAAGACGGGGGAGCTGTTTTTT. The variable domain in full, completed from reference TRBV9 and TRBJ2-2, reads DSGVTQTPKHLITATGQRVTLRCSPRSGDLSVYWYQQSLDQGLQFLIQYYNGEERAKGNILERFSAQQFPDLHSELNLSSLELGDSALYFCASSVATGTPKTGELFFGEGSRLTVL.